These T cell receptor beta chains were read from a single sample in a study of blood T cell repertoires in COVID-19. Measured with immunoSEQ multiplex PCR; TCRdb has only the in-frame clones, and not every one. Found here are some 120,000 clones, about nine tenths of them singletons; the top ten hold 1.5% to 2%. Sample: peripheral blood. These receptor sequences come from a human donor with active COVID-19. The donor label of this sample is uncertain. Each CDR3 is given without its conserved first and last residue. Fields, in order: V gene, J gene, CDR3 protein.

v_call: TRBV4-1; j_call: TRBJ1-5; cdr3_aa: ASRQQGGGNQPQH
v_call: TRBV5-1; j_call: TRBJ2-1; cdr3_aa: ASSSLSGGAVDEQF
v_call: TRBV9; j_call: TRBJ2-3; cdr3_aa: ASSVGSSGSTDTQY
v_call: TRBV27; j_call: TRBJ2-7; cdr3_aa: ASSLSARVDEQY
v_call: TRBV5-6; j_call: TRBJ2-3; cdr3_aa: ASSLGPLTRTDTQY
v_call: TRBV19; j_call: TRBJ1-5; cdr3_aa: ASASGQGRSNQPQH
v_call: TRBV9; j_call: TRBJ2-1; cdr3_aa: ASTTGAGFYNEQF
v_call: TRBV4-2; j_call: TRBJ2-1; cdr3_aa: ASSQASGGGSLDEQF
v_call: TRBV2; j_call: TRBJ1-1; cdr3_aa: ASRRRQLNTEAF
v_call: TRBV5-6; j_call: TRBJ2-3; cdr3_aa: ASSLPSGGVTVRDTQY
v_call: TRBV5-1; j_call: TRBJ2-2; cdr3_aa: ASSLHGSGELF
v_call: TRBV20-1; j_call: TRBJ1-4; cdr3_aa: SARAGEKLF
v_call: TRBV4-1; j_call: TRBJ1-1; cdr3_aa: ASSQEGTVNTEAF
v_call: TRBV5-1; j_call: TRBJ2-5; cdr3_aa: ASSSSGGKETQY
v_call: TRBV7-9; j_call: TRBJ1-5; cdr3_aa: ASSQTGTPQPQH
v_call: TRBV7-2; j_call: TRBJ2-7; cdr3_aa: ASSLSGGAFILYEQY
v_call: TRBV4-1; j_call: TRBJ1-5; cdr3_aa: ASSQVSVGGQPQH
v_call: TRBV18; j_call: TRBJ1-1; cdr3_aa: ASSQSVNTEAF
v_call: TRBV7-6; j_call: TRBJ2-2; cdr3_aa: ATRTSGGRGVGELF
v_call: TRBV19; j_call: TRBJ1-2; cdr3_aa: ASSIGTGDAYGYT
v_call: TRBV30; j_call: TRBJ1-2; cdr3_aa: AWSAREQSYGYT
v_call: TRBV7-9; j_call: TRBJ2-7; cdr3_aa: ASSLDRVSYEQY
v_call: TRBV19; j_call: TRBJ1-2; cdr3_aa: ASSIAPTGQQGGYT
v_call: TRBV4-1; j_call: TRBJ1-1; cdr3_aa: ASSHMTGAAF
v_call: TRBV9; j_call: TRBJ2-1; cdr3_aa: ASSVGDRGSVEQF
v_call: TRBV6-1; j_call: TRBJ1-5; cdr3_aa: ASSEMSWGQPQH
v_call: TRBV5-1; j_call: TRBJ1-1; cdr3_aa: ASSLGRDRGISAF
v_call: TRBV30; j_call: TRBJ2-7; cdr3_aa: AWSRDSYEQY
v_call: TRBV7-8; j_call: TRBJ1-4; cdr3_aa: ASSPRLDINEKLF
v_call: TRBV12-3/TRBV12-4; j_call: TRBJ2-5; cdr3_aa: ASSPGETQY
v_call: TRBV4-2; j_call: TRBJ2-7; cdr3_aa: ASSQDIQETYEQY
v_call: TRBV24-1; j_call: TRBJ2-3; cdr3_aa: ATSDFSGDTQY
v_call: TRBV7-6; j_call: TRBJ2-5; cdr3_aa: ASSSRGTSGGRETQY
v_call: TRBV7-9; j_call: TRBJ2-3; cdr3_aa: ASSARDRGGYTQY
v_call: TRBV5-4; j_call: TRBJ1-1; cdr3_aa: ASTDSDSMNTEAF
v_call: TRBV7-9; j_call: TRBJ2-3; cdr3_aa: ASSLGRGLAATDTQY
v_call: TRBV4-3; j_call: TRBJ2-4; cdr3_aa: ASSQDYSGGLAKNIQY
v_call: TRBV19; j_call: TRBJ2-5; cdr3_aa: ASSPNSGGEKTQY
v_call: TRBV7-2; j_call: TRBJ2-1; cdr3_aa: ASSLVLVRAGLNEQF